This entry lists 14 T cell receptor beta chains sequenced from one sample in a study of blood T cell repertoires in COVID-19. The method was immunoSEQ multiplex PCR; TCRdb's version includes in-frame clones alone and lacks a portion of them. The table records some 70,000 clones, 65% to 85% of them present only once. Material: peripheral blood. The receptors stem from a woman aged 45-65 years with acute or convalescent COVID-19.

This clone was observed a handful of times. The rearrangement joins TRBV11-2 to TRBJ2-1; weak D call: TRBD2 (5 bases). CDR3 length: 16 residues. V lost 5 bases, J lost 2 bases, and 16 bases lay in between. The germline V gene encodes CDR1 SGHAT and CDR2 FQNNGV. CDR3 residues: CASSPDPGFTYNEQFF. CDR3 in DNA: TGTGCCAGCAGCCCCGATCCGGGGTTCACCTACAATGAGCAGTTCTTC.

The J gene is TRBJ1-2, the V gene TRBV28, with a tentative D call TRBD1 (6 bases). Trimming removed 6 bases at V and 8 bases at J, with 16 bases between. From germline, CDR1 is MDHEN and CDR2 SYDVKM. The CDR3 loop spans 13 amino acids. The CDR3 region has the DNA TGTGCCAGCAGCGGGTCAGGGGTACAGGGCTACACCTTC. It codes for CASSGSGVQGYTF.

The gene calls are TRBV24-1 and TRBJ2-5, with D maybe TRBD1 (6 bases). The CDR3 is 15 residues long. CDR1 and CDR2 (germline): KGHDR, SFDVKD. V was trimmed by 2 bases and J by 3 bases, leaving 12 bases between them. This CDR3 reads CATSDSRTAKETQYF. CDR3 DNA: TGTGCCACCAGTGATTCCCGGACAGCGAAAGAGACCCAGTACTTC.

This chain uses TRBV5-6 with TRBJ1-1; 9 bases map to TRBD1. The junction had 14 bases not matched to a gene; V was cut back by 3 bases and J by 5 bases. Germline V CDR1 and CDR2: SGHDT, YYEEEE. The CDR3 runs to 17 residues. CDR3 nucleotides: TGTGCCAGCAGCTGGTACCGGGACAGGGAGTTGGTAACTGAAGCTTTCTTT. It translates to CASSWYRDRELVTEAFF.

The V call is TRBV5-4, the J call TRBJ2-5; 11 bases are shared with TRBD2. The CDR3 extends over 15 amino acids. The V segment lost 2 bases and the J segment 5 bases; nucleotides outside the gene matches: 5. Per the germline V gene, CDR1 is SGHNT and CDR2 is YYREEE (reference sequence). This chain's CDR3 is CASSFPASGGETQYF. In DNA form, the CDR3 reads TGTGCCAGCAGCTTCCCGGCTAGCGGGGGGGAGACCCAGTACTTC.

This clone was counted a single time. V and J are TRBV27 and TRBJ1-1; D gene ambiguous. CDR3 length: 15 residues. V lost 5 bases, J lost 2 bases, and 15 bases lay in between. The V gene's germline CDR1 is MNHEY and CDR2 SMNVEV (reference sequence). The CDR3 DNA reads TGTGCCAGCAGTCCGACCCTTAGACTAAACACTGAAGCTTTCTTT. It encodes CASSPTLRLNTEAFF.

Only one count was recorded for this clone. This chain connects TRBV24-1 to TRBJ2-3; TRBD2 is a possible D gene (6 bases). Per the germline V gene, CDR1 is KGHDR and CDR2 is SFDVKD. The CDR3 totals 16 residues. The germline V and J ends were trimmed by 5 bases and 3 bases, with 17 bases remaining between them. The CDR3 sequence is CATSAGSGGITDTQYF. Here the CDR3 DNA reads TGTGCCACCAGTGCCGGGAGTGGGGGAATTACAGATACGCAGTATTTT.

The chain joins TRBV5-1 to TRBJ1-1, with a possible D match to TRBD1 (5 bases). The V end was cut by 5 bases, the J end by 3 bases, with 17 bases between. This CDR3 is built from 15 residues. Germline CDR1 and CDR2: SGHRS and YFSETQ. The DNA of the CDR3 is TGCGCCAGCAGTTCAATAGACCCGGGGGACACTGAAGCTTTCTTT. It encodes CASSSIDPGDTEAFF.

V usage is TRBV10-3 and J usage is TRBJ1-3; possibly TRBD1 for D (5 bases). The CDR3 extends over 14 amino acids. With 7 bases removed from V and 3 bases from J, the gap between germline ends came to 13 bases. Germline values: CDR1 ENHRY, CDR2 SYGVKD. The CDR3 here is CAITRGGIGNTIYF. In nucleotides, the CDR3 is TGTGCCATCACTAGGGGAGGCATTGGAAACACCATATATTTT.

The chain recombines TRBV7-2 with TRBJ2-7, with TRBD2 matching 13 bases. The CDR3 contains 18 residues. J gave up 0 bases and V 2 bases, and 7 bases lay outside the gene matches. Germline CDR1 reads SGHTA; CDR2 reads FQGNSA. The chain's CDR3 is CASSLQWTSGRVSYEQYF. The CDR3 DNA reads TGTGCCAGCAGCTTACAGTGGACTAGCGGGAGAGTCTCCTACGAGCAGTACTTC. Together with reference TRBV7-2 and TRBJ2-7, the CDR3 gives the full variable domain: GAGVSQSPSNKVTEKGKDVELRCDPISGHTALYWYRQSLGQGLEFLIYFQGNSAPDKSGLPSDRFSAERTGGSVSTLTIQRTQQEDSAVYLCASSLQWTSGRVSYEQYFGPGTRLTVT.

This clone is a singleton in its sample. The chain recombines TRBV28 with TRBJ2-7; 11 positions match TRBD1. Per germline, CDR1 MDHEN and CDR2 SYDVKM. The CDR3 is made up of 15 amino acids. V shed 4 bases and J 6 bases; nucleotides not matched to a gene: 8. The CDR3 coding sequence is TGTGCCAGCAGTTCTCCGGGACAGGGGGGCCCCGAGCAGTACTTC. This codes for CASSSPGQGGPEQYF.

The rearrangement joins TRBV10-3 to TRBJ2-7, with a weak D call TRBD1 (5 bases). The CDR3 spans 13 residues. Germline assignment: CDR1 ENHRY and CDR2 SYGVKD. V was cut by 10 bases and J by 4 bases, with 17 bases left in between. CDR3 protein: CATRYPGAYEQYF. In DNA form, the CDR3 reads TGTGCCACTCGCTACCCTGGGGCTTACGAGCAGTACTTC.

CDR3 DNA: TGCGCCAGCAGCCAAGACCCAGGGGCGCTGAACACTGAAGCTTTCTTT. Amino acids: CASSQDPGALNTEAFF. The J gene is TRBJ1-1, the V gene TRBV4-1; D is possibly TRBD1 (6 bases). Germline CDR1 and CDR2: MGHRA and YSYEKL. V lost 0 bases and J 0 bases, leaving 11 bases between the germline ends. There are 16 residues in the CDR3.

V and J are TRBV5-4 and TRBJ1-1; D uncertain. Germline V gives CDR1 SGHNT, CDR2 YYREEE (reference sequence). The CDR3 has 15 amino acids. V was pared by 2 bases and J by 5 bases, with 16 bases between. The CDR3 nucleotides are TGTGCCAGCAGCTTACGGGGAGGCGCGAAAACTGAAGCTTTCTTT. It specifies CASSLRGGAKTEAFF.